The sequence of this TCR beta chain was determined in a study of T cells in Graves' hyperthyroidism and ophthalmopathy. Study-wide points: Appearing also in blood were most of the thyroid clonotypes expanded above 0.001.

The CDR3 is 15 residues long. V lost 0 bases and J 11 bases, leaving 17 bases between the germline ends. Germline CDR1 and CDR2: SNHLY and FYNNEI. Notes on this clonotype: Its antigen is undetermined.

Regions amplified from RNA transcripts were the TCR beta CDR3 regions. A set of HTBI primers served as the primers for a first-round RT-PCR of the TCR CDR3. TCRdb independently ran MiXCR on the multiplex PCR reads; one entry per CDR3 protein. The sample comprises 450,000 to 700,000 distinct CDR3 sequences, approximately 44% of which are singletons, and about 20% rests with the top ten. J is TRBJ1-5 and V is TRBV2; D is uncertain. The receptor's source is an adult woman with Graves' disease, either hyperthyroidism or ophthalmopathy (not recorded which). The sequencing input was peripheral blood or thyroid tissue (not recorded which). CDR3 nucleotides: TGTGCCAGCAGTGAAGCGCTTCGAGTACAAGAGACCCAGCATTTT. It specifies CASSEALRVQETQHF.